This T cell receptor (beta chain) was profiled in a study of regulatory T cells in long-lasting Graves disease. Study-level points and caveats: Possibly, too few samples lowered accuracy.

Time point noted: newly diagnosed GD, antithyroid drugs for less than 3 months. RNA extracted from PBMCs served as the sequencing template. On this clonotype itself: Its antigen is not known. A far larger clone is just one base off, so this is likely a read error.

Germline V gene sequence: CDR1 SGHRS, CDR2 YFSETQ. The CDR3 loop spans 17 amino acids. Combining iRepertoire HTBI primers with Arm-PCR of CDR3 regions, the authors built TCR beta libraries. In the authors' workflow: Across all samples, just over 60 TRBV segments and 15 or so TRBJ segments were identified. TCRdb reanalysed the multiplex PCR reads using MiXCR and keeps one entry per CDR3 protein. Clone size and V and J calls follow TCRdb, not the original study. In the table there are 200,000 to 250,000 distinct CDR3 sequences, roughly 20% of which are singletons. These sequences were also reported in another study, on T cells in Graves' hyperthyroidism and ophthalmopathy.

The specimen comprised peripheral blood mononuclear cells (PBMCs), sampled at new diagnosis, from a patient treated with antithyroid drugs. The genes are TRBV5-1 and TRBJ2-3, with D maybe TRBD1 (6 bases). The end of the DNA aligns better with TRBJ2-7, so the J call may be wrong. This TCR was recovered from a woman aged 25 to 39 with Graves disease. The chain's CDR3 is CASSRSAGVPSLNVQYF. The CDR3 nucleotides read TGCGCCAGCAGCCGCTCGGCAGGGGTTCCGAGCTTGAACGTGCAGTACTTC.